This T cell receptor (beta chain) derives from a study of cytomegalovirus exposure and HLA in healthy donors. On this clone: Its target is unknown.

PCR was performed using 60 Vbeta and 13 Jbeta primers. The repertoire was sequenced with immunoSEQ multiplex PCR; TCRdb's copy has only in-frame clones and lacks some. The sample includes 200,000 or so clones, about 80% of them seen just once. Study-level points and caveats: In a later analysis, HLA-associated beta chains showed higher expansion and lower generation probabilities than comparable chains.

Germline V lookup: CDR1 SGHVS, CDR2 FNYEAQ. The length of the CDR3 is 16 residues. V lost 3 bases and J lost 3, with 15 bases in between. The specimen was PBMCs. The TCR sequence derives from a woman under 30 in good health and CMV-seropositive. The chain links TRBV7-6 to TRBJ1-5, with unresolved D. CDR3 nucleotide sequence: TGTGCCAGCAGCTTTGCGCGGGCAGGCCTCAATCAGCCCCAGCATTTT. Translating it yields CASSFARAGLNQPQHF.